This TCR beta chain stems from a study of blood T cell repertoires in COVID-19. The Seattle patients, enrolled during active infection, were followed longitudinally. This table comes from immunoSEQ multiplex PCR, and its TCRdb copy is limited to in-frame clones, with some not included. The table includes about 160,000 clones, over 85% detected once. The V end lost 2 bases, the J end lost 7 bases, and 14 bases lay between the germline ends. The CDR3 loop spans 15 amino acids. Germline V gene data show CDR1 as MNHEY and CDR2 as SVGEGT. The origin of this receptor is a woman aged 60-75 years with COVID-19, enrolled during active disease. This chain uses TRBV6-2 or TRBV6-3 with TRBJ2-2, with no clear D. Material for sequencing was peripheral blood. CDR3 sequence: CASSYIGWVVGELFF. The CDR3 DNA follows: TGTGCCAGCAGTTACATCGGGTGGGTGGTCGGGGAGCTGTTTTTT.